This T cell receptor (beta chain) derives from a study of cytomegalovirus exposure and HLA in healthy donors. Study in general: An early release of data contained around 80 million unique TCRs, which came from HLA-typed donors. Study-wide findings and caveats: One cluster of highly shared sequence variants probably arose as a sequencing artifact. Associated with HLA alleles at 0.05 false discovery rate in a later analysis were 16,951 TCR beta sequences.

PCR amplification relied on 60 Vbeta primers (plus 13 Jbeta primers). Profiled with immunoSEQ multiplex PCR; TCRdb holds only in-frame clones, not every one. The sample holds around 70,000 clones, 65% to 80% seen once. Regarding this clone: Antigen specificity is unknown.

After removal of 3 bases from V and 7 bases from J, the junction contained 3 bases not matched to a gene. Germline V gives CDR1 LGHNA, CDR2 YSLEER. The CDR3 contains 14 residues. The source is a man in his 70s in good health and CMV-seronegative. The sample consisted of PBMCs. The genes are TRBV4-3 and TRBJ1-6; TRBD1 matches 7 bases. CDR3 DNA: TGCGCCAGCAGCCAGGCAGGGGGAAATTCACCCCTCCACTTT. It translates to CASSQAGGNSPLHF.